Listed below are T cell receptor beta chains from one sample, sequenced in a study of blood T cell repertoires in COVID-19. Measured with immunoSEQ multiplex PCR; TCRdb has only the in-frame clones, and not every one. The sample shows about 230,000 clones, 65% to 85% of them seen only once. Material: peripheral blood. These receptors were obtained from a man aged 35 to 55 with acute or convalescent COVID-19. Each CDR3 is given with its conserved first and last residue. Each record gives: clone size, J gene, D gene, V gene, CDR3 protein, CDR3 DNA. The D gene is left open where the match is weak. Rows give clone size only sometimes, using once, few, many, or a class for an expanded clone.

NA	TRBJ1-2	NA	TRBV30	CAWTGDHYGYTF	TGTGCCTGGACAGGGGACCACTATGGCTACACCTTC
NA	TRBJ2-1	TRBD1	TRBV5-8	CASRTGFYNEQFF	TGTGCCAGCAGGACAGGGTTTTACAATGAGCAGTTCTTC
few	TRBJ1-6	NA	TRBV30	CAWSGGGRSGDSPLHF	TGTGCCTGGAGTGGTGGAGGCAGGTCGGGAGATTCACCCCTCCACTTT
NA	TRBJ1-1	NA	TRBV19	CASNFVGGINTEAFF	TGTGCCAGTAATTTCGTGGGAGGGATAAACACTGAAGCTTTCTTT
NA	TRBJ2-3	TRBD2	TRBV3-1/TRBV3-2	CASSQEEGVAGRTDTQYF	TGTGCCAGCAGCCAAGAGGAAGGGGTAGCGGGACGCACAGATACGCAGTATTTT
once	TRBJ2-7	NA	TRBV2	CASSGGAEQYF	TGTGCCAGCAGTGGGGGAGCCGAGCAGTACTTC
few	TRBJ1-2	NA	TRBV5-6	CASSVRDYGYTF	TGTGCCAGCAGCGTCAGGGACTATGGCTACACCTTC
NA	TRBJ2-7	TRBD1	TRBV6-5	CASKWDRDIYEQYF	TGTGCCAGCAAGTGGGACAGGGATATTTACGAGCAGTACTTC
NA	TRBJ1-1	NA	TRBV7-7	CASSRGRNTEAFF	TGTGCCAGCAGCCGCGGGCGGAACACTGAAGCTTTCTTT
NA	TRBJ1-5	NA	TRBV7-2	CASSPGTPNQPQHF	TGTGCCAGCAGTCCCGGGACACCGAATCAGCCCCAGCATTTT
NA	TRBJ1-2	NA	TRBV9	CASSVDPGQIYGYTF	TGTGCCAGCAGCGTAGACCCCGGACAGATTTATGGCTACACCTTC
NA	TRBJ2-2	NA	TRBV5-4	CAITSGPGELFF	TGTGCCATTACTTCTGGGCCCGGGGAGCTGTTTTTT
NA	TRBJ2-7	TRBD2	TRBV3-1/TRBV3-2	CASSQAPLLAGGGEQYF	TGTGCCAGCAGCCAGGCCCCGTTACTAGCGGGAGGTGGAGAGCAGTACTTC
NA	TRBJ2-7	NA	TRBV27	CASTKKSGSPYEQYF	TGTGCCAGCACTAAAAAATCGGGGTCCCCCTACGAGCAGTACTTC
NA	TRBJ1-5	NA	TRBV4-3	CASSQGSDQPQHF	TGCGCCAGCAGCCAAGGGAGTGATCAGCCCCAGCATTTT
NA	TRBJ1-2	NA	TRBV10-3	CAISEWAAGYTF	TGTGCCATCAGTGAATGGGCAGCTGGCTACACCTTC